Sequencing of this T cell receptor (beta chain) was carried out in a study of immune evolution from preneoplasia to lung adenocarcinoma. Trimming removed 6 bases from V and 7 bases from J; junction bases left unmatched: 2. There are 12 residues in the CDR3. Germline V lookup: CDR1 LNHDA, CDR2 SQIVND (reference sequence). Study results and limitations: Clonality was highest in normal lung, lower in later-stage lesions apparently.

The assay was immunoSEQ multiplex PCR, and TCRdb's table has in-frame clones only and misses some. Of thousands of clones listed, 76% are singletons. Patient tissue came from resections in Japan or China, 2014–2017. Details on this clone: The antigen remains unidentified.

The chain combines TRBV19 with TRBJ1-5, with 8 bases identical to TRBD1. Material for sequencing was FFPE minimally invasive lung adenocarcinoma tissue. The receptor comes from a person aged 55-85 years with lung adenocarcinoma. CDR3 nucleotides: TGTGCCAGTAGGGGGACAGGCCAGCCCCAGCATTTT. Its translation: CASRGTGQPQHF.